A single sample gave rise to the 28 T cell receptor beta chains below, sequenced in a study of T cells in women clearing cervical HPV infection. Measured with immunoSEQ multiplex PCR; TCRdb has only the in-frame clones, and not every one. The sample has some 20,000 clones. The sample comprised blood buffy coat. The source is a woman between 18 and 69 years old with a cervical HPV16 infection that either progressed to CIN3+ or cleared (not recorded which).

The CDR3 loop reads CASSRGESAYGQYF. The part of the CDR3 DNA that was read is TGTGCCAGCAGCCGCGGTGAAAGCGCCTATGGT. The chain couples TRBV7-9 to TRBJ2-4; D remains unclear. Coverage ceases 3 residues before the CDR3 finishes, and the germline J gene fills in the end. The CDR3 sequence is 14 residues long. Germline-derived CDR1 and CDR2 are SEHNR and FQNEAQ (reference sequence).

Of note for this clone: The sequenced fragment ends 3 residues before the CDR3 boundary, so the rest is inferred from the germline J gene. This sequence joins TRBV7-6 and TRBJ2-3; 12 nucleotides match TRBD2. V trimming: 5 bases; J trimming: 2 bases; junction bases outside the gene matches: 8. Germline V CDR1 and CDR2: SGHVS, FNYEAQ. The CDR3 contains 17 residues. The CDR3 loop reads CASSRTASGGVTDTQYF. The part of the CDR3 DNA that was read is TGTGCCAGCAGCCGGACAGCTAGCGGGGGGGTCACAGATACG. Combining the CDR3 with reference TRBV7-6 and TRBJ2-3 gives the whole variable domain GAGVSQSPRYKVTKRGQDVALRCDPISGHVSLYWYRQALGQGPEFLTYFNYEAQQDKSGLPNDRFSAERPEGSISTLTIQRTEQRDSAMYRCASSRTASGGVTDTQYFGPGTRLTVL.

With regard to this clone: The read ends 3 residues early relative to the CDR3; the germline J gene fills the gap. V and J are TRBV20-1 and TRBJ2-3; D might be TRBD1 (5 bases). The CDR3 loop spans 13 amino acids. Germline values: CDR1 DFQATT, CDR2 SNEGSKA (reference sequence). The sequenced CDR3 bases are TGCAGTGCTAGACAGGGTAGCAATCAGCCG. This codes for CSARQGSNQP. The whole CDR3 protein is CSARQGSNQPQYF.

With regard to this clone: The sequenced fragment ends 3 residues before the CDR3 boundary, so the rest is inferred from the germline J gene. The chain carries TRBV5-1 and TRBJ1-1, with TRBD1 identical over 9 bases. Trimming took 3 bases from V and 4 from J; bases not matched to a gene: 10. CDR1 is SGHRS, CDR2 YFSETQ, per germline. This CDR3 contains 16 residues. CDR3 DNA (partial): TGCGCCAGCAGCTCAAACAGGGGGCGCAGGGGCACTGAA. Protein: CASSSNRGRRGTE. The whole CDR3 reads CASSSNRGRRGTEAFF.

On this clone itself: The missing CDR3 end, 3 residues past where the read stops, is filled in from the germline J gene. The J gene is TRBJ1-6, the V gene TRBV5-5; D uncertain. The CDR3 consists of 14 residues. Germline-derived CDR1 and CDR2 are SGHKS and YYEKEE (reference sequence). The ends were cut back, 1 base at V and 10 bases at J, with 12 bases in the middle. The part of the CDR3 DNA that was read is TGTGCCAGCAGCTTGAGGCAGGATGGGTCACCC. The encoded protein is CASSLRQDGSP. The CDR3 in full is CASSLRQDGSPLHF.

CDR3 residues: CASSYGYGYQPQHF. Incomplete CDR3 DNA: TGTGCCAGCAGTTACGGGTACGGGTACCAGCCC. The chain joins TRBV6-2 or TRBV6-3 to TRBJ1-5; D unclear. The sequence runs out 3 residues before the end of the CDR3; the remainder is reconstructed from the germline J gene. Germline CDR1 and CDR2: MNHEY and SVGEGT. The CDR3 totals 14 residues. V lost 2 bases to trimming and J lost 7 bases, with 12 bases between them.

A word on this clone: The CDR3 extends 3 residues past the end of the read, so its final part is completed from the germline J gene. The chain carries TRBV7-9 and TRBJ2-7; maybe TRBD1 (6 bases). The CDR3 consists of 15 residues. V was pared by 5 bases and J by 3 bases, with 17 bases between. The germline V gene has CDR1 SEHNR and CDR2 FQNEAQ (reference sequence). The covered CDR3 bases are TGTGCCAGCAGCCCACCGGACAGAGAGAACTACGAG. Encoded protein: CASSPPDRENYE. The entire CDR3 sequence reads CASSPPDRENYEQYF.

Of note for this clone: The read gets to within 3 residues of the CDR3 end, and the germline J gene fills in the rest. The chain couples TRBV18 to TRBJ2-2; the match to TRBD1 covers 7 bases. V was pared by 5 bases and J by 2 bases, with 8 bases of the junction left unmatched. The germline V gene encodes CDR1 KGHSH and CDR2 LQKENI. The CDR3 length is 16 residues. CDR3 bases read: TGTGCCAGCTCATCCAGGGCAGGGGGAAACACCGGGGAG. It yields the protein CASSSRAGGNTGE. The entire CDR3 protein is CASSSRAGGNTGELFF.

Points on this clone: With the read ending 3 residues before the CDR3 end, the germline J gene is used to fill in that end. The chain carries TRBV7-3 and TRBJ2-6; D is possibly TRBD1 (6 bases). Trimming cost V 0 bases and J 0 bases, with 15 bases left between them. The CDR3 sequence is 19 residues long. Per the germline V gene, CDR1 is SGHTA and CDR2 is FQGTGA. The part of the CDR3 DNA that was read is TGTGCCAGCAGCTTAACGGGGGCAGGGGTGCCCTCTGGGGCCAACGTC. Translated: CASSLTGAGVPSGANV. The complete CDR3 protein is CASSLTGAGVPSGANVLTF.

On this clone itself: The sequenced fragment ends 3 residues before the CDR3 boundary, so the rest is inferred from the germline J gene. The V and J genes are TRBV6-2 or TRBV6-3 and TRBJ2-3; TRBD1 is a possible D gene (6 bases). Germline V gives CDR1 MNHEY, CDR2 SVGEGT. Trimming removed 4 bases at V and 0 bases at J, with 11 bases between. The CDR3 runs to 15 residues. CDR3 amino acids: CASSFDRSSTDTQYF. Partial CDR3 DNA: TGTGCCAGCAGTTTTGACAGGTCTAGCACAGATACG.

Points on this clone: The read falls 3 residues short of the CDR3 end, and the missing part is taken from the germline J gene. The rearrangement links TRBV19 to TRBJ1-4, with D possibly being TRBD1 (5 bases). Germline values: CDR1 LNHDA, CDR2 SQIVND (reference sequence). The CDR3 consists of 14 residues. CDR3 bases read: TGTGCCAGCAAGGGGCACTCAGATAATTCACCA. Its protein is CASKGHSDNSP. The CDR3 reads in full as CASKGHSDNSPLFF.

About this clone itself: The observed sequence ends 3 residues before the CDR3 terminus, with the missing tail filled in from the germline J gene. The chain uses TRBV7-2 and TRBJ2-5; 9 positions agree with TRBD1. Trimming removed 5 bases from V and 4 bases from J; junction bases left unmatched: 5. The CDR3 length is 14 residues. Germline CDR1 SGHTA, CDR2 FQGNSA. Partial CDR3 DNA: TGTGCCAGCAGCCCGGACAGGGGAGCAGAGACC. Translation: CASSPDRGAET. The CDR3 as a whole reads CASSPDRGAETQYF.

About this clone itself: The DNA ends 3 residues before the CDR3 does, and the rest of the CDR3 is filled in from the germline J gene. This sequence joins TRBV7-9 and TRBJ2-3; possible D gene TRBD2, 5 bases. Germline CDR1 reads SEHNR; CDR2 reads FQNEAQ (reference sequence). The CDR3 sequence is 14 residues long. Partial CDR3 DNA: TGTGCCAGCAGTCGACCTAGCATCTTGGAGACG. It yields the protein CASSRPSILET. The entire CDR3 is CASSRPSILETQYF.

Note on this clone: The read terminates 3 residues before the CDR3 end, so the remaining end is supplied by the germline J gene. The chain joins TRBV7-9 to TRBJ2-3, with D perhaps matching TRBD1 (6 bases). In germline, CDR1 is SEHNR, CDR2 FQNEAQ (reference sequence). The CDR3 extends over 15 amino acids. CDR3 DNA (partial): TGTGCCAGCAGCCTAACAGGGTGGGCCCAAGAGACG. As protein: CASSLTGWAQET. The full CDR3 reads CASSLTGWAQETQYF.

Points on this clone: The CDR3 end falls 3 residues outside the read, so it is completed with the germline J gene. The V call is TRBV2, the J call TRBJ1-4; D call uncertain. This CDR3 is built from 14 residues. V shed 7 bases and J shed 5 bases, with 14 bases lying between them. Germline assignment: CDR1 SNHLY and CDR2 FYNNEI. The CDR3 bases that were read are TGTGCCAGCAAGATCGAGGTGATGAATGAAAAA. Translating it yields CASKIEVMNEK. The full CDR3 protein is CASKIEVMNEKLFF.

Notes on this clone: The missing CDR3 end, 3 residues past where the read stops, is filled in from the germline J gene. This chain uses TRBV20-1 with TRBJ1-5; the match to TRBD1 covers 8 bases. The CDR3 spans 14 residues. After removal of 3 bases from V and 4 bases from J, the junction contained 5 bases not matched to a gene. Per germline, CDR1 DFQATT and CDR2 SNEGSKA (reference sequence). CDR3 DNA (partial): TGCAGTGCTAGCCGACAGGGGCGGAATCAGCCC. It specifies CSASRQGRNQP. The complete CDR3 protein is CSASRQGRNQPQHF.

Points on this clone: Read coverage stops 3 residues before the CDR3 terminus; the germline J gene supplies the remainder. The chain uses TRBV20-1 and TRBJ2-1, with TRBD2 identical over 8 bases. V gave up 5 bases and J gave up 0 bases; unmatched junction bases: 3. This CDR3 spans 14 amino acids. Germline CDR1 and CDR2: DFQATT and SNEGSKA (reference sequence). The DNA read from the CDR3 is TGCAGTGCTGAGCGGGGGATCTCCTACAATGAG. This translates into CSAERGISYNE. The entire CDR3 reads CSAERGISYNEQFF.

CDR3 amino acids: CASSLWETSTDTYTF. The covered CDR3 bases are TGTGCCAGCAGCTTATGGGAAACTAGCACAGATACC. The genes are TRBV7-2 and TRBJ1-2, with D uncertain. The DNA ends 3 residues before the CDR3 does, and the rest of the CDR3 is filled in from the germline J gene. Germline V lookup: CDR1 SGHTA, CDR2 FQGNSA. The CDR3 has 15 amino acids.

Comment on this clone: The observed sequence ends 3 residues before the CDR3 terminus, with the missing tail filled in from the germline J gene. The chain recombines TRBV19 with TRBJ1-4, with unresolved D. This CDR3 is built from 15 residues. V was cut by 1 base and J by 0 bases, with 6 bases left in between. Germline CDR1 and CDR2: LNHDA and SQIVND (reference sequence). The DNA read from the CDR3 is TGTGCCAGTAGTATAGTGAGGTCAACTAATGAAAAA. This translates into CASSIVRSTNEK. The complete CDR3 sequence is CASSIVRSTNEKLFF.

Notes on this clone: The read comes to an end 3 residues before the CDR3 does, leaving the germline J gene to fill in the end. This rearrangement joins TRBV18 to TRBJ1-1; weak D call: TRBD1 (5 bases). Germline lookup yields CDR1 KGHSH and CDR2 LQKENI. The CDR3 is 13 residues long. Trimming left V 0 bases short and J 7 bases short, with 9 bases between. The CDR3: CASSPPRGFEAFF. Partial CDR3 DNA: TGTGCCAGCTCACCACCGAGGGGATTTGAA.

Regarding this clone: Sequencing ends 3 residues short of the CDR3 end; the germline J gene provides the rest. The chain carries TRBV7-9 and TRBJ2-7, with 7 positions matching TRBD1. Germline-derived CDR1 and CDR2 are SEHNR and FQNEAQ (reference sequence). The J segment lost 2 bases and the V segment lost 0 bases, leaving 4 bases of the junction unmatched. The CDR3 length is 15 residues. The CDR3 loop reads CASSLARTGAYEQYF. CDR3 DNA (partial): TGTGCCAGCAGCTTAGCCCGGACAGGAGCCTACGAG.

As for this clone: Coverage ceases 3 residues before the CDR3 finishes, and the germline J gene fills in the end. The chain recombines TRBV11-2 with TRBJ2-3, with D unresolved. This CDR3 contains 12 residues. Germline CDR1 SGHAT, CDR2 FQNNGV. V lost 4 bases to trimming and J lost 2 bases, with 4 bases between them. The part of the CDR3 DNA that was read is TGTGCCAGCAGCTCCCACACAGATACG. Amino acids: CASSSHTDT. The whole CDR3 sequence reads CASSSHTDTQYF.

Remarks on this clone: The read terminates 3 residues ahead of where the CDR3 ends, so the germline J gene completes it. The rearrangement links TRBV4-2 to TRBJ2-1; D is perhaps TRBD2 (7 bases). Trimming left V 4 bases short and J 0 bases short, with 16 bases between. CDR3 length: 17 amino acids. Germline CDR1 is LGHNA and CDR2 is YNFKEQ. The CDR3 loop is CASSPGGARSSYNEQFF. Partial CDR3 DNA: TGTGCCAGCAGCCCTGGGGGGGCCCGGAGCTCCTACAATGAG.

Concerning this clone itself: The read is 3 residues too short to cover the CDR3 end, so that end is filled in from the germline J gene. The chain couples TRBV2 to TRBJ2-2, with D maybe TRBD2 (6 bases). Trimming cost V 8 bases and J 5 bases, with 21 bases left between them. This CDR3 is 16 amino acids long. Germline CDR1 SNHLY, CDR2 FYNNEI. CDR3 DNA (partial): TGTGCCAGCCAGACTAGTTCACCATTTGTGACCGGGGAG. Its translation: CASQTSSPFVTGE. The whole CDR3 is CASQTSSPFVTGELFF.

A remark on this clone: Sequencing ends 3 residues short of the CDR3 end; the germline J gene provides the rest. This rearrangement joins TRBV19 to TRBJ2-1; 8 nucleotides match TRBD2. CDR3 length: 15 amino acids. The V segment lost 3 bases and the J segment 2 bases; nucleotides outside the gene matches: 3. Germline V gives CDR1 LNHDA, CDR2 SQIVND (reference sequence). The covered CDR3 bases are TGTGCCAGTAGTATTAGCGGGACCACCTACAATGAG. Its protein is CASSISGTTYNE. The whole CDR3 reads CASSISGTTYNEQFF.

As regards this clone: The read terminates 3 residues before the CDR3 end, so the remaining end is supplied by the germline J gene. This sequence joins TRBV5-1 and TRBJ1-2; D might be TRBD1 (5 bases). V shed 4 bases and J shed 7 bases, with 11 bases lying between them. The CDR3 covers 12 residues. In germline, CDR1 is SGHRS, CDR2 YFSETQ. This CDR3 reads CASSGQGGGYTF. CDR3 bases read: TGCGCCAGCAGCGGGCAGGGCGGTGGC. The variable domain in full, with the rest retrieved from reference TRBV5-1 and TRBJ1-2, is KAGVTQTPRYLIKTRGQQVTLSCSPISGHRSVSWYQQTPGQGLQFLFEYFSETQRNKGNFPGRFSGRQFSNSRSEMNVSTLELGDSALYLCASSGQGGGYTFGSGTRLTVV.

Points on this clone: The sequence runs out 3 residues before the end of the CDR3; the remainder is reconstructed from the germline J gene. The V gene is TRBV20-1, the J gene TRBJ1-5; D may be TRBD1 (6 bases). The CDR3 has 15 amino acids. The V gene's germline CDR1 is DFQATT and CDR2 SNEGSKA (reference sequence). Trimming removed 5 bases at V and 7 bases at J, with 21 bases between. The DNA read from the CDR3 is TGCAGTGCTGTCCCTCGGGGACACGCTGTACAGCCC. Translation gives CSAVPRGHAVQP. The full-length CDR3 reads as CSAVPRGHAVQPQHF.

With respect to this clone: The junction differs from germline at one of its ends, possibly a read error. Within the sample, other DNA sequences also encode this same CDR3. CDR3 residues: CASSLLGQGIGNTIYF. CDR3 bases read: TGTGCCAGCAGCTTACTTGGACAGGGTATTGGAAACACT. The rearrangement uses TRBV7-8 and TRBJ1-3; 8 positions match TRBD1. The read stops 3 residues short of the end of the CDR3; the missing end is completed from the germline J gene. Germline CDR1 reads SGHVS; CDR2 reads FQNEAQ. CDR3 size: 16 residues.